The entry below describes one TCR beta chain. Antigen unknown. The sample comes from a study of a mutant IDH1 vaccine in newly diagnosed glioma. Study-level information: Vaccination started 4-6 weeks after radiotherapy alone, or with temozolomide cycles. Visit V12 was at week 35; visit V13 was at week 47. Patients got radiotherapy, temozolomide, or both beforehand, and most got both.

Time point in this sample: week 47, end of study. One vaccine dose held 300 ug of mutant IDH1 20-mer peptide and came with topical imiquimod. The data were produced by immunoSEQ multiplex PCR, yet TCRdb's version contains in-frame clones alone and is incomplete. Altogether roughly 56,000 clones are present, around three quarters being singletons, with the ten largest covering 4.9%. The source was PBMCs, collected from a glioma patient whose treatment included an IDH1 peptide vaccine. The sequence came from a woman in her thirties or forties with glioma. Some clones in this sample may be carry-over from other donors' samples.

The CDR3 nucleotides are TGTGCCAGCAGCCCGGACAGGACGAAGAGTGAAAAACTGTTTTTT. This translates into CASSPDRTKSEKLFF. The chain has TRBV7-9 and TRBJ1-4; 7 bases match TRBD1. The CDR3 contains 15 residues. Germline assignment: CDR1 SEHNR and CDR2 FQNEAQ (reference sequence). The J segment lost 7 bases and the V segment lost 5 bases, leaving 10 bases of the junction unmatched.